This record looks at one TCR beta chain sequence and its context. Measured with immunoSEQ multiplex PCR; TCRdb has only the in-frame clones, and not every one. The table has under 2,500,000 clones, approximately 96% seen once. The data derive from a study of shared clonotypes between healthy human individuals. The CDR3 consists of 15 residues. CDR1 and CDR2 (germline): MNHNS, SASEGT. The V end lost 3 bases, the J end lost 2 bases, and 11 bases lay between the germline ends. This chain connects TRBV6-1 to TRBJ1-5; D unclear. The sequence was obtained from a man between 18 and 35 years old in good health. The material sequenced was naive CD4+ T cells sorted from blood. Stated subset: CD45RA+ positively selected. The CDR3 DNA sequence: TGTGCCAGCAGTGAGATCCGTGGTGGCAATCAGCCCCAGCATTTT. Translating it yields CASSEIRGGNQPQHF.